This T cell receptor beta chain comes out of a study of T-cell reconstitution after alpha-beta-depleted transplantation in children. This clonotype was found a few times. Preparation of the TCRbeta library used unique molecular identifiers. One entry per CDR3 protein results from TCRdb running MiXCR on the PCR reads. This table has approximately 590,000 distinct CDR3 sequences, over 9.5% appearing once. The CDR3 runs 12 residues. V lost 4 bases, J lost 13 bases, and 15 bases lay in between. CDR1 MNHNS and CDR2 SASEGT come from the germline V gene. The chain links TRBV6-1 to TRBJ2-3; D not resolved. The sample was PBMCs from the stem cell graft donor, taken from the stem cell graft. The source of this sequence is a human donor who donated a stem cell graft to a child with acute myeloid leukemia. CDR3 in DNA: TGTGCCAGCAGTGTATTACGCCTTGTCGAGTATTTT. Encoded protein: CASSVLRLVEYF.